This T cell receptor (beta chain) was observed in a study of cytomegalovirus exposure and HLA in healthy donors. Study-wide points: Later analysis identified a missense DCLRE1C variant that was linked to TCR beta V- and J-gene trimming.

This clone was seen once. Its antigen is not identified. The PCR had 60 Vbeta and 13 Jbeta primers. The table came from immunoSEQ multiplex PCR; TCRdb's copy has only in-frame clones and leaves some out. The sample lists about 93,000 clones; around 78% were seen once. The CDR3 length is 16 residues. V lost 5 bases, J lost 1 base, and 6 bases stayed unmatched. The germline V gene has CDR1 LNHDA and CDR2 SQIVND (reference sequence). The sample consisted of PBMCs. The chain links TRBV19 to TRBJ2-1; 9 bases are shared with TRBD2. The sequence came from a man aged 25 to 45 in good health and CMV-seronegative. CDR3 nucleotides: TGTGCCAGTAGTCCGGTAGCGGGAGCTTCCTACAATGAGCAGTTCTTC. Translating it yields CASSPVAGASYNEQFF.